The TCR beta chain under discussion was sequenced for a study of CD8 T cells in ankylosing spondylitis. This clonotype has a count of ten or more. The antigen remains unidentified. The CDR3 is made up of 13 amino acids. V shed 5 bases and J shed 1 base, with 8 bases lying between them. Germline V gene lookup returns CDR1 MNHEY and CDR2 SVGEGT. Quantitative 5'-RACE with molecular barcodes generated TCR beta libraries. From the 5' RACE reads, TCRdb called clonotypes with MiXCR, one entry per CDR3 protein. The table has some 250,000 distinct CDR3 sequences, about 9.1% seen once. Overall study results and limits: Existing reports had already noted some motif variants in reactive arthritis synovial fluid and blood.

This TCR was recovered from a male donor with ankylosing spondylitis or in good health (not recorded which). Material: blood, either unsorted or a sorted T cell fraction (not recorded which). The gene calls are TRBV6-2 or TRBV6-3 and TRBJ1-1; D is undetermined. CDR3 sequence reads: CASSLPPNTEAFF. DNA for the CDR3: TGTGCCAGCAGTCTTCCTCCGAACACTGAAGCTTTCTTT.